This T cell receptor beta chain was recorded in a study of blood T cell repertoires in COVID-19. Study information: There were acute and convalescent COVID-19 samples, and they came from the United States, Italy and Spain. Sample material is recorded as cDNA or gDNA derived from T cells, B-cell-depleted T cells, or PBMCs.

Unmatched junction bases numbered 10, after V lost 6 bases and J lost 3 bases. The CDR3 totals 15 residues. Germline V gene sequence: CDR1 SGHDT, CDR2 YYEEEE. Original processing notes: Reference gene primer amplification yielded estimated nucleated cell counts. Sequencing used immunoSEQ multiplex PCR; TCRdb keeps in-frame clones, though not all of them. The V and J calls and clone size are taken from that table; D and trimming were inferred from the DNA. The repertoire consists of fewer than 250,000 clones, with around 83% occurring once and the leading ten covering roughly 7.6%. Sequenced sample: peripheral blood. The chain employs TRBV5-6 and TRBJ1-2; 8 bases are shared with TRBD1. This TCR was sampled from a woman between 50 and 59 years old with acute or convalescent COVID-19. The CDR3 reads CASTSPDRGYYGYTF. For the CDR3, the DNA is TGTGCCAGCACCTCACCCGACAGGGGATACTATGGCTACACCTTC.